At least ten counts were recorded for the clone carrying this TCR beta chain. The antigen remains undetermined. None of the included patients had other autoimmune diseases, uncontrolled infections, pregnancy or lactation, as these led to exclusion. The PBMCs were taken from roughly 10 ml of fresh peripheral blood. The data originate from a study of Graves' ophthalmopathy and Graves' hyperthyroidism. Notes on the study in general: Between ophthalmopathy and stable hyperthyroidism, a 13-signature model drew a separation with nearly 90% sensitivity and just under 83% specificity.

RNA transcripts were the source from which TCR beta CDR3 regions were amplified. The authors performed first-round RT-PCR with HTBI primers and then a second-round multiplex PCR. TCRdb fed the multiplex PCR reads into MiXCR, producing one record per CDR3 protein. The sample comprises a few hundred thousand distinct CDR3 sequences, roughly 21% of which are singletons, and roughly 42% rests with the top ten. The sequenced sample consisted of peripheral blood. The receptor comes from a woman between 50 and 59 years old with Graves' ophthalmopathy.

DNA for the CDR3: TGCAGTGCTAGTGTCCCGGCCACCCGCTACGAGCAGTACTTC. This encodes CSASVPATRYEQYF. The V gene is TRBV20-1, the J gene TRBJ2-7; D remains unclear. The CDR3 runs 14 residues. V lost 3 bases and J 3 bases, leaving 15 bases between the germline ends. CDR1 is DFQATT, CDR2 SNEGSKA, per germline (reference sequence).